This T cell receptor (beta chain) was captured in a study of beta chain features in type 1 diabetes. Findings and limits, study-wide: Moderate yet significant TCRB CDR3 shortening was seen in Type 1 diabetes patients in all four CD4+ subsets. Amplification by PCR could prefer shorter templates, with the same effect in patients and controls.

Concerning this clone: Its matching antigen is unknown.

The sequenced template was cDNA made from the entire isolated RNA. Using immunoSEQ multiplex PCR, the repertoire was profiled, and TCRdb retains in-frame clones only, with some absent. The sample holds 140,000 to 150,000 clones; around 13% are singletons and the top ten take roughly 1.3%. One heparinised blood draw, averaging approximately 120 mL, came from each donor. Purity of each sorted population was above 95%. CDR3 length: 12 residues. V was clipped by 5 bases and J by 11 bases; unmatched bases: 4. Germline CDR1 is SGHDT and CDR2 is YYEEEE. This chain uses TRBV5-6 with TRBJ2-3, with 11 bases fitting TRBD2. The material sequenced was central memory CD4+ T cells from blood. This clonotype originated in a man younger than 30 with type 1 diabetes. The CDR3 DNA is TGTGCCAGCAGTTCCCTAGCGGGGGGGCAGTATTTT. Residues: CASSSLAGGQYF.